This TCR beta chain was recovered during a study of cytomegalovirus exposure and HLA in healthy donors. Regarding the study as a whole: Across HLA loci, a later analysis found differing TCR association rates, with DRB1 most and HLA-C fewest.

In regard to this clone: What it binds is unknown.

The CDR3 is made up of 13 amino acids. CDR1 is MDHEN, CDR2 SYDVKM, per germline. Trimming left V 3 bases short and J 11 bases short, with 17 bases between. This PCR relied on a set of 60 Vbeta primers and 13 Jbeta primers. Profiled with immunoSEQ multiplex PCR; TCRdb holds only in-frame clones, not every one. The record lists tens of thousands of clones, of which the ten most abundant hold approximately 6.8%. The sequenced sample was PBMCs. The TCR was taken from a middle-aged woman in good health and CMV-seronegative. The V and J genes are TRBV28 and TRBJ2-7, with D possibly TRBD2 on 6 matching bases. CDR3 coding DNA: TGTGCCAGCAGTTTGAGGCACGGCGGGGAGGAGTACTTC. It codes for CASSLRHGGEEYF.